What follows are 8 T cell receptor beta chains derived from one specimen sequenced in a study of beta chain features in type 1 diabetes. Regarding the study as a whole: When Type 1 diabetes patients were examined, their TCRB CDR3s proved moderately but significantly shorter in all four CD4+ subsets.

All of the isolated RNA was reverse transcribed, so expressed TCRB transcripts were sequenced. The method was immunoSEQ multiplex PCR; TCRdb's version includes in-frame clones alone and lacks a portion of them. This table has approximately 730,000 clones, about an eighth appearing once. Their target antigens are unknown. Sequenced input: naive CD4+ T cells from blood. The receptors derive from a man aged 18 to 30 with type 1 diabetes.

The chain couples TRBV5-1 to TRBJ2-1; D is unresolved. Germline V gives CDR1 SGHRS, CDR2 YFSETQ. V was trimmed by 4 bases and J by 7 bases, leaving 9 bases between them. The CDR3 is 12 amino acids. CDR3 in DNA: TGCGCCAGCAGCCCTCAGGCAAATGAGCAGTTCTTC. This sequence encodes CASSPQANEQFF.

The table lists this clone with a few counts. V gene TRBV29-1 combines with J gene TRBJ1-2, with no clear D. CDR3 length: 16 residues. Trimming left V 2 bases short and J 0 bases short, with 16 bases between. CDR1 is SQVTM, CDR2 ANQGSEA, per germline. CDR3 amino acids: CSVEKDSFSTNYGYTF. DNA of the CDR3: TGCAGCGTTGAAAAGGACTCCTTCTCCACTAACTATGGCTACACCTTC.

The sample holds one count of this clone. The chain is built from TRBV15 and TRBJ1-2, with no clear D. This CDR3 is built from 14 residues. Germline CDR1 reads LNHNV; CDR2 reads YYDKDF (reference sequence). V lost 3 bases to trimming and J lost 13 bases, with 21 bases between them. CDR3 in amino acids: CATSRGGPEYLSTF. The CDR3 coding sequence is TGTGCCACCAGCAGGGGAGGTCCCGAATATCTGTCCACCTTC.

V is TRBV29-1 and J is TRBJ1-1, with 7 bases that match TRBD1. J lost 6 bases, V lost 7 bases, and 11 bases had no gene match. The germline gives CDR1 SQVTM, CDR2 ANQGSEA. The length of the CDR3 is 13 residues. Written as DNA, the CDR3 is TGCAGCGCTGCCCGGGACAGCGGCCCTGAAGCTTTCTTT. It translates to CSAARDSGPEAFF.

The J gene is TRBJ2-5, the V gene TRBV21-1; whether TRBD2, the table's D call, matches the DNA was not checked. TRBV21-1 represents a pseudogene. This CDR3 is 13 amino acids long. CDR3 DNA: TGTGCCAGCATGCCGGCAGGGAGGGAGACCCAGTACTTC. Protein product: CASMPAGRETQYF.

The chain employs TRBV13 and TRBJ1-2; D might be TRBD1 (5 bases). The CDR3 spans 15 residues. Per the germline V gene, CDR1 is PRHDT and CDR2 is FYEKMQ (reference sequence). Trimming removed 4 bases from V and 7 bases from J, with 19 bases in between. The DNA for the CDR3 is TGTGCCAGCAGCTATTGGGACCGGGCCGTATCTGGCTACACCTTC. Translated: CASSYWDRAVSGYTF.

The chain combines TRBV5-1 with TRBJ2-7; TRBD1 aligns across 7 bases. The CDR3 runs 16 residues. CDR1 and CDR2 from the germline V gene are SGHRS and YFSETQ. The J segment lost 4 bases and the V segment lost 7 bases, leaving 17 bases of the junction unmatched. CDR3 nucleotide sequence: TGCGCCAGCGCCCGTATCCGGGACAGAGTATTTTACGAGCAGTACTTC. Translated, it gives CASARIRDRVFYEQYF.

This clone was found a few times. The V call is TRBV28, the J call TRBJ1-2; TRBD1 might be the D (6 bases). The V end was cut by 2 bases, the J end by 8 bases, with 15 bases between. The length of the CDR3 is 14 residues. The germline V gene encodes CDR1 MDHEN and CDR2 SYDVKM. CDR3 in amino acids: CASSLRGRGRGYTF. The CDR3 bases are TGTGCCAGCAGTTTACGCGGCAGGGGAAGGGGCTACACCTTC.